This T cell receptor (beta chain) was identified during a study of blood T cell repertoires in COVID-19. The sample holds a few counts of this clone. Seattle patients were enrolled while actively infected and followed longitudinally. CDR1 LNHDA and CDR2 SQIVND come from the germline V gene (reference sequence). V dropped 6 bases and J dropped 9; count of bases not matched to a gene: 10. This CDR3 has 14 amino acids. Per the study methods: Estimated nucleated cell counts came from reference gene primer amplification. The repertoire was sequenced with immunoSEQ multiplex PCR; TCRdb's copy has only in-frame clones and lacks some. V and J calls plus clone size are reproduced from that table; the DNA served to infer D and trimming. This table holds 250,000 to 400,000 clones, under 90% found once.

Specimen: peripheral blood. This TCR was sampled from a woman between 25 and 40 years old with COVID-19, enrolled during active disease. The genes are TRBV19 and TRBJ1-5; 8 bases map to TRBD1. The CDR3 DNA reads TGTGCCAGTAGCGCCGACAGGGGAAGGTGGCCCCAGCATTTT. Translation gives CASSADRGRWPQHF.